Reported below is one TCR beta chain. The antigen is not known. The sample belongs to a study of T-cell memory formation after mild COVID-19. Study results and limitations: Detection of some responders pre-infection suggested pre-existing cross-reactive memory T cells participated.

The authors produced TCR alpha and TCR beta cDNA libraries with sample barcodes and UMIs by 5'RACE using constant-segment primers. TCRdb redid the calling of the 5' RACE reads with MiXCR, one entry per CDR3 protein. The top ten hold 20% to 25% of the sample, which has 350,000 to 550,000 distinct CDR3 sequences, about a sixth seen once. The sample comprised PBMCs or a T cell subset sorted from them (not recorded which). The source is a young man who had mild COVID-19 (a few samples of this study predate the infection). Cell type and time point are not known.

The CDR3 DNA reads as TGTGCCAGCAGCTCCTCAACATCGAACGGGGTGCGCGCTTTCTTT. This encodes CASSSSTSNGVRAFF. V is TRBV7-9 and J is TRBJ1-1; D is ambiguous. The CDR3 loop spans 15 amino acids. Trimming took off 4 bases at V and 11 bases at J, with 23 bases between the two ends. Germline V lookup: CDR1 SEHNR, CDR2 FQNEAQ (reference sequence).